This passage covers 20 T cell receptor beta chains from one sample sequenced in a study of T cell repertoires in cytomegalovirus infection. Each CDR3 protein is one row after TCRdb ran MiXCR on the reads. The sample yields 110,000 or so distinct CDR3 sequences, around 30% seen once. The antigens of these receptors remain unknown. This specimen was CD8+ T cells from cultured PBMCs, taken from culture after CMV antigen stimulation. These receptors were collected from a human donor in good health (CMV status not recorded). Some clones in this sample may be carry-over from other donors' samples.

This clonotype was detected ten times or more. This sequence joins TRBV7-6 and TRBJ1-5; D not certain. Trimming removed 3 bases from V and 7 bases from J, with 7 bases in between. This CDR3 spans 12 amino acids. CDR1 and CDR2 from the germline V gene are SGHVS and FNYEAQ. In nucleotides, the CDR3 is TGTGCCAGCAGCTTCCCCGGACAGCCCCAGCATTTT. Protein: CASSFPGQPQHF.

V and J are TRBV7-9 and TRBJ2-7; 10 nucleotides align to TRBD1. The J segment lost 7 bases and the V segment lost 6 bases, leaving 12 bases of the junction unmatched. The germline CDR1 and CDR2 sequences are SEHNR and FQNEAQ (reference sequence). CDR3 length: 15 residues. Here the CDR3 reads CASSSPGQGRGEQYF. CDR3 DNA sequence: TGTGCCAGCAGTTCCCCGGGACAGGGGAGAGGAGAGCAGTACTTC.

CDR3 in amino acids: CASSFPRGDITDTQYF. The CDR3 DNA reads as TGTGCCAGCAGCTTCCCCAGGGGTGACATCACAGATACGCAGTATTTT. This chain joins TRBV7-2 and TRBJ2-3, with D maybe TRBD1 (6 bases). The germline V and J ends were trimmed by 3 bases and 2 bases, with 15 bases remaining between them. This CDR3 comprises 16 residues. CDR1 and CDR2 from the germline V gene are SGHTA and FQGNSA.

This sequence joins TRBV7-9 and TRBJ1-1, with D tentatively TRBD1 (5 bases). Germline lookup yields CDR1 SEHNR and CDR2 FQNEAQ (reference sequence). Trimming pared 5 bases from V and 7 bases from J, leaving 23 bases between. The CDR3 has 16 residues. This CDR3 is CASSHDTQGRVIEAFF. DNA for the CDR3: TGTGCCAGCAGCCACGACACCCAGGGTAGGGTAATTGAAGCTTTCTTT.

This clonotype was counted a few times. The V call is TRBV12-3 or TRBV12-4, the J call TRBJ1-5; D gene uncertain. The length of the CDR3 is 14 residues. V was trimmed by 6 bases and J by 0 bases, leaving 9 bases between them. For the CDR3, the DNA is TGTGCCAGCAGCCCACCCTATAGCAATCAGCCCCAGCATTTT. Its protein product is CASSPPYSNQPQHF.

This clonotype was observed many times. The chain couples TRBV7-2 to TRBJ1-2; 7 nucleotides line up with TRBD1. The V gene end was trimmed by 3 bases and the J gene end by 1 base; junction bases not matched to a gene: 8. This CDR3 is built from 16 residues. The V gene's germline CDR1 is SGHTA and CDR2 FQGNSA. The CDR3 DNA is TGTGCCAGCAGCTTCAGGACAGGCCTAAGTAACTATGGCTACACCTTC. Its translation: CASSFRTGLSNYGYTF.

CDR3 in amino acids: CASSSQTGAGAEAFF. The CDR3 DNA sequence: TGTGCCAGCTCATCCCAAACAGGGGCAGGCGCTGAAGCTTTCTTT. The chain links TRBV18 to TRBJ1-1; TRBD1 agrees at 7 bases. This CDR3 is built from 15 residues. J was trimmed by 6 bases and V by 5 bases; bases with no gene match: 12. The germline gives CDR1 KGHSH, CDR2 LQKENI. The full variable domain, with the rest looked up from reference TRBV18 and TRBJ1-1, is NAGVMQNPRHLVRRRGQEARLRCSPMKGHSHVYWYRQLPEEGLKFMVYLQKENIIDESGMPKERFSAEFPKEGPSILRIQQVVRGDSAAYFCASSSQTGAGAEAFFGQGTRLTVV.

V and J are TRBV19 and TRBJ1-1; D may be TRBD1 (6 bases). The CDR3 is 11 residues long. The germline V gene encodes CDR1 LNHDA and CDR2 SQIVND (reference sequence). V shed 10 bases and J shed 4 bases, with 10 bases lying between them. The CDR3 DNA reads TGTGCCACCCAGGGGAGCACTGAAGCTTTCTTT. Residues: CATQGSTEAFF.

V usage is TRBV12-3 or TRBV12-4 and J usage is TRBJ2-4; TRBD1 agrees at 9 bases. This CDR3 is 13 amino acids long. The V gene end was trimmed by 6 bases and the J gene end by 7 bases; junction bases not matched to a gene: 4. The CDR3 reads CASSGTGPNIQYF. CDR3 in DNA: TGTGCCAGCAGCGGGACAGGGCCTAACATTCAGTACTTC.

This clonotype was recorded a few times. This chain joins TRBV27 and TRBJ1-5, with a possible D match to TRBD1 (5 bases). The V gene's germline CDR1 is MNHEY and CDR2 SMNVEV (reference sequence). The CDR3 consists of 15 residues. Trimming left V 7 bases short and J 5 bases short, with 18 bases between. The CDR3 DNA sequence: TGTGCCAGCAAGGAAAAACCCCGGGGGGATCAGCCCCAGCATTTT. Its translation: CASKEKPRGDQPQHF.

This clonotype was seen a few times. The chain uses TRBV5-1 and TRBJ1-2; 8 nucleotides align to TRBD1. V trimming: 0 bases; J trimming: 3 bases; junction bases outside the gene matches: 1. Germline V lookup: CDR1 SGHRS, CDR2 YFSETQ. CDR3 length: 14 amino acids. The CDR3: CASSLGQGYYGYTF. DNA for the CDR3: TGCGCCAGCAGCTTGGGACAGGGGTACTATGGCTACACCTTC.

The gene calls are TRBV4-3 and TRBJ2-1, with 7 bases aligning to TRBD1. This CDR3 has 16 residues. V lost 1 base to trimming and J lost 2 bases; unmatched junction nucleotides: 5. Germline V gene lookup returns CDR1 LGHNA and CDR2 YSLEER. The CDR3 nucleotides are TGCGCCAGCAGCCAAGGAGGAACAGGGGCCTACAATGAGCAGTTCTTC. This encodes CASSQGGTGAYNEQFF.

DNA of the CDR3: TGCGCCAGCAGGGGGGAATTAACAGATACGCAGTATTTT. Its protein is CASRGELTDTQYF. The rearrangement uses TRBV5-1 and TRBJ2-3; TRBD1 or TRBD2 may be the D gene (5 bases each). Trimming cost V 5 bases and J 3 bases, with 10 bases left between them. This CDR3 has 13 residues. Germline CDR1 SGHRS, CDR2 YFSETQ. Looking up the rest from reference TRBV5-1 and TRBJ2-3 gives the full variable domain: KAGVTQTPRYLIKTRGQQVTLSCSPISGHRSVSWYQQTPGQGLQFLFEYFSETQRNKGNFPGRFSGRQFSNSRSEMNVSTLELGDSALYLCASRGELTDTQYFGPGTRLTVL.

The chain combines TRBV7-6 with TRBJ2-1; the D gene is possibly TRBD1 (6 bases). The CDR3 runs 12 residues. Germline V lookup: CDR1 SGHVS, CDR2 FNYEAQ. V dropped 7 bases and J dropped 5 bases, with 9 bases sitting between them. CDR3 in DNA: TGTGCCAGCAAGGGGGAAAACAATGAGCAGTTCTTC. This translates into CASKGENNEQFF.

Comments on this clonotype: One end of the junction fails to match germline, which may point to a read error. The chain links TRBV15 to TRBJ2-3, with 7 bases aligning to TRBD2. The CDR3 has 16 amino acids. Per the germline V gene, CDR1 is LNHNV and CDR2 is YYDKDF (reference sequence). The CDR3 nucleotides are TGTGCCACCAGCAGAGATCGGGGAGGGAGCATAGATACGCAGTATTTT. Residues: CATSRDRGGSIDTQYF.

This chain links TRBV11-1 with TRBJ2-3; a weak D match, TRBD2 (6 bases). CDR3 length equals 14 residues. Trimming removed 8 bases at V and 3 bases at J, with 15 bases between. Germline-derived CDR1 and CDR2 are SGHAT and FQDESV (reference sequence). CDR3 loop: CASGRRGSTDTQYF. The CDR3 DNA reads TGTGCCAGCGGCCGTCGGGGGAGTACAGATACGCAGTATTTT.

The chain is built from TRBV6-5 and TRBJ1-4; no definite D call. The CDR3 consists of 16 residues. The germline V and J ends were trimmed by 0 bases and 11 bases, with 19 bases remaining between them. CDR1 MNHEY and CDR2 SVGAGI come from the germline V gene. CDR3: CASSYSPSGGVGKLFF. The DNA for the CDR3 is TGTGCCAGCAGTTACTCCCCAAGTGGCGGAGTCGGGAAACTGTTTTTT.

This sequence joins TRBV5-5 and TRBJ2-1, with D uncertain. With 0 bases removed from V and 2 bases from J, the gap between germline ends came to 6 bases. CDR1 SGHKS and CDR2 YYEKEE come from the germline V gene (reference sequence). The CDR3 covers 14 residues. The CDR3 reads CASSLASPYNEQFF. The CDR3 DNA sequence: TGTGCCAGCAGCTTGGCCAGTCCCTACAATGAGCAGTTCTTC.

This clonotype has a handful of counts. The V call is TRBV27, the J call TRBJ1-2, with a tentative D call TRBD1 (5 bases). This CDR3 contains 17 residues. V was cut by 5 bases and J by 3 bases, with 22 bases left in between. Germline loops: CDR1 MNHEY, CDR2 SMNVEV (reference sequence). The CDR3 DNA sequence: TGTGCCAGCAGTCCACAATGGGGGGTACCGGGAGACTATGGCTACACCTTC. Its translation is CASSPQWGVPGDYGYTF.

This clonotype was observed a few times. The V gene is TRBV6-5, the J gene TRBJ2-3, with 8 nucleotides matching TRBD2. The V gene's germline CDR1 is MNHEY and CDR2 SVGAGI. This CDR3 region has 17 residues. The J segment lost 5 bases and the V segment lost 4 bases, leaving 14 bases of the junction unmatched. The chain's CDR3 is CASSFNSAGGAVDTQYF. The CDR3 coding sequence is TGTGCCAGCAGTTTCAACTCAGCCGGGGGGGCCGTAGATACGCAGTATTTT.